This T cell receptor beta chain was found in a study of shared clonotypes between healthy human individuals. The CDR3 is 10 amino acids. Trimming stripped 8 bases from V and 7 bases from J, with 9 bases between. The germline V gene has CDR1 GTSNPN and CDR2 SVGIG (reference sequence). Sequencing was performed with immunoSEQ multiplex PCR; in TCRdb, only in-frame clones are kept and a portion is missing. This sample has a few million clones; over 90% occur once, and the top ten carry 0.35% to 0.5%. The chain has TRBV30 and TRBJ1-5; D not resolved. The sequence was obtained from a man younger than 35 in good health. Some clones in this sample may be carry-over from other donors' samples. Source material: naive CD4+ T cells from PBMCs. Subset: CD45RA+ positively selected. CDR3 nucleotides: TGTGCCGGTTACTGGCAGCCCCAGCATTTT. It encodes CAGYWQPQHF.